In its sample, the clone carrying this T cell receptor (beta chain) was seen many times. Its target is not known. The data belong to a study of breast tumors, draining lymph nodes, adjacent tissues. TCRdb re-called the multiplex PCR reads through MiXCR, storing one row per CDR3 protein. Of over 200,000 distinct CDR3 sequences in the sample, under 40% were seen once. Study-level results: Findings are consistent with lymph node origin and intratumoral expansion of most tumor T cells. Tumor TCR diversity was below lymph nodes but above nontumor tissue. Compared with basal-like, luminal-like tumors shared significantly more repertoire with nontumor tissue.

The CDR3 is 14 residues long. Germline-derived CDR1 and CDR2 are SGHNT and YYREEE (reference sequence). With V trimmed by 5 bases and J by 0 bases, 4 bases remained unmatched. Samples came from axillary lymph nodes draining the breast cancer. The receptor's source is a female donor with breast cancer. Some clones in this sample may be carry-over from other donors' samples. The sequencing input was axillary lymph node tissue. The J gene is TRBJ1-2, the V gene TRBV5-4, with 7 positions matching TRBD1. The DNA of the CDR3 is TGTGCCAGCAGTAGACAGGGTACTAACTATGGCTACACCTTC. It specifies CASSRQGTNYGYTF. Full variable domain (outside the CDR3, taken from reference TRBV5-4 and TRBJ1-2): ETGVTQSPTHLIKTRGQQVTLRCSSQSGHNTVSWYQQALGQGPQFIFQYYREEENGRGNFPPRFSGLQFPNYSSELNVNALELDDSALYLCASSRQGTNYGYTFGSGTRLTVV.